Listed here is a single T cell receptor (beta chain). Only in-frame clones appear in the TCRdb table, and some are missing; sequencing was by immunoSEQ multiplex PCR. The sample holds about 4,900 clones, 75% to 90% seen once. This record comes from a study of hypomethylating agent response in myelodysplastic syndrome. Overall study context: The most frequent mutation was TET2, in about 50% of the 11 patients. Response meant complete response or hematologic improvement; all other patients were non-responders.

Trimming left V 0 bases short and J 0 bases short, with 10 bases between. This CDR3 has 17 residues. Per germline, CDR1 SGDLS and CDR2 YYNGEE. The material sequenced was bone marrow, taken before or after starting hypomethylating agent treatment for myelodysplastic syndrome (not recorded which). This receptor was obtained from a human donor with myelodysplastic syndrome. This chain connects TRBV9 to TRBJ2-6; TRBD2 might be the D (5 bases). The CDR3 here is CASSVGRAPSGANVLTF. Written as DNA, the CDR3 is TGTGCCAGCAGCGTAGGGCGGGCCCCCTCTGGGGCCAACGTCCTGACTTTC.